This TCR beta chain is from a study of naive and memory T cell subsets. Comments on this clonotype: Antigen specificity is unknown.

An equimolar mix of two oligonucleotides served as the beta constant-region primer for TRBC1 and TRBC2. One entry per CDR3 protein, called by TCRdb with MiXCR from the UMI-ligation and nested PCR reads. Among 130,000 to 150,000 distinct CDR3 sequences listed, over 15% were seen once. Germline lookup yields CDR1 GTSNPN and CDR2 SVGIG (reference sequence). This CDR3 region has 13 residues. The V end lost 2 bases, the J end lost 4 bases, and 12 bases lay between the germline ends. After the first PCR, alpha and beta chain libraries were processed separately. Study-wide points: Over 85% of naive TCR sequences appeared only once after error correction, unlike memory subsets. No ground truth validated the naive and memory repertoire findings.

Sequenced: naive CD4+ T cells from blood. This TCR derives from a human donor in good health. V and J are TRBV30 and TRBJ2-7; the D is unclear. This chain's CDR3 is CAWSKSYSYEQYF. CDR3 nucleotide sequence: TGTGCCTGGAGTAAGAGTTATTCATACGAGCAGTACTTC.